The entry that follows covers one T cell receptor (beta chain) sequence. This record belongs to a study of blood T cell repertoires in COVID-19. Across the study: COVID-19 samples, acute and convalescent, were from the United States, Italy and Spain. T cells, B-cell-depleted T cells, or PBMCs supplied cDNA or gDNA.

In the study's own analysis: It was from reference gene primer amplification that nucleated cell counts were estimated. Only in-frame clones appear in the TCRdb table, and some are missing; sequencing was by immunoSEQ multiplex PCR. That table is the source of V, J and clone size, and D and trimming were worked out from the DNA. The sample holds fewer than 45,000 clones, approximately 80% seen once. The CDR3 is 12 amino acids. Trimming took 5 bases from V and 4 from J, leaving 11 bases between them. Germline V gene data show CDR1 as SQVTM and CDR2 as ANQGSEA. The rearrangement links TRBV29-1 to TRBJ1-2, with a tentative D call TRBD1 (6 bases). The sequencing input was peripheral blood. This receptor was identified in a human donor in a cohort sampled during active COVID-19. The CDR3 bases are TGCAGCGTTATGAGGACAGTCTATGGCTACACCTTC. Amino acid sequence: CSVMRTVYGYTF.